Following are 26 T cell receptor beta chains from one sample sequenced in a study of identical twins. Via MiXCR, TCRdb re-called the 5' RACE reads, giving one row per CDR3 protein. Here the sample spans under 800,000 distinct CDR3 sequences, 21% being singletons. These same data were also listed under a study on T cells expressing NK-cell markers.

Sequencing used PBMCs. These receptors were taken from a woman under 30 in good health.

Only a few counts were recorded for this clonotype. The V gene is TRBV5-1, the J gene TRBJ2-1, with 7 positions matching TRBD1. V was clipped by 8 bases and J by 6 bases; unmatched bases: 11. Germline assignment: CDR1 SGHRS and CDR2 YFSETQ. The CDR3 is 14 amino acids. CDR3 region: CASKTGPPINEQFF. DNA of the CDR3: TGCGCCAGTAAGACAGGGCCTCCGATCAATGAGCAGTTCTTC.

This clonotype appeared many times. This chain joins TRBV20-1 and TRBJ2-1; 9 bases are a match to TRBD2. Germline V gene data show CDR1 as DFQATT and CDR2 as SNEGSKA (reference sequence). J lost 7 bases, V lost 2 bases, and 0 bases had no gene match. CDR3 length equals 12 residues. The CDR3 nucleotides are TGCAGTGCTAGAACTAGCGGGAATGAGCAGTTCTTC. Translation gives CSARTSGNEQFF.

The V and J genes are TRBV6-1 and TRBJ1-2; D remains unclear. The CDR3 is made up of 14 amino acids. V lost 1 base, J lost 4 bases, and 10 bases lay in between. CDR1 MNHNS and CDR2 SASEGT come from the germline V gene. CDR3 protein: CASSEGPRFYGYTF. The CDR3 DNA follows: TGTGCCAGCAGTGAAGGCCCCAGGTTCTATGGCTACACCTTC.

A single count supports this clonotype. This chain links TRBV7-2 with TRBJ2-7; possible D gene TRBD2, 6 bases. The CDR3 totals 14 residues. The ends were cut back, 5 bases at V and 3 bases at J, with 14 bases in the middle. Per the germline V gene, CDR1 is SGHTA and CDR2 is FQGNSA. CDR3 sequence reads: CASSPRRGIYEQYF. DNA of the CDR3: TGTGCCAGCAGCCCAAGGAGGGGAATCTACGAGCAGTACTTC.

This clonotype was counted a few times. The V gene is TRBV9, the J gene TRBJ2-1, with D perhaps matching TRBD2 (6 bases). V was shortened by 2 bases and J by 2 bases, with 14 bases between the two germline ends. CDR3 length: 16 amino acids. Looked up from germline, CDR1 is SGDLS and CDR2 is YYNGEE. The CDR3 sequence is CASSVPTEGPYNEQFF. DNA for the CDR3: TGTGCCAGCAGCGTCCCAACGGAGGGACCCTACAATGAGCAGTTCTTC.

The chain combines TRBV7-8 with TRBJ2-2; no reliable D call. V gave up 2 bases and J gave up 7 bases, with 14 bases separating them. The CDR3 has 15 amino acids. Looked up from germline, CDR1 is SGHVS and CDR2 is FQNEAQ. The CDR3 bases are TGTGCCAGCAGCTTAATTACTGCGATTGGCGGGGAGCTGTTTTTT. Amino acid sequence: CASSLITAIGGELFF.

This clonotype has a count of ten or more. The rearrangement joins TRBV24-1 to TRBJ2-2, with D possibly matching TRBD1 (6 bases). Germline lookup yields CDR1 KGHDR and CDR2 SFDVKD. Trimming took 4 bases from V and 1 from J, leaving 15 bases between them. The CDR3 totals 17 residues. The CDR3 here is CATSETPTTGNTGELFF. In DNA, the CDR3 is TGTGCCACCAGTGAGACCCCCACGACAGGGAACACCGGGGAGCTGTTTTTT.

This clonotype has more than one count but fewer than ten. This chain uses TRBV5-6 with TRBJ2-2, with D possibly being TRBD2 (5 bases). Germline CDR1 is SGHDT and CDR2 is YYEEEE. With 0 bases removed from V and 10 bases from J, the gap between germline ends came to 10 bases. The CDR3 is 13 amino acids. CDR3 DNA sequence: TGTGCCAGCAGCTTGGGGCCACGGGAGGAGCTGTTTTTT. Encoded protein: CASSLGPREELFF. The variable domain in full, completed from reference TRBV5-6 and TRBJ2-2, reads DAGVTQSPTHLIKTRGQQVTLRCSPKSGHDTVSWYQQALGQGPQFIFQYYEEEERQRGNFPDRFSGHQFPNYSSELNVNALLLGDSALYLCASSLGPREELFFGEGSRLTVL.

The V call is TRBV6-5, the J call TRBJ2-1; a possible D gene is TRBD2 (6 bases). Trimming cost V 0 bases and J 8 bases, with 8 bases left between them. Per the germline V gene, CDR1 is MNHEY and CDR2 is SVGAGI. There are 13 residues in the CDR3. The CDR3 here is CASSYSRRDEQFF. The CDR3, as DNA: TGTGCCAGCAGTTACTCTAGGAGGGATGAGCAGTTCTTC.

The chain links TRBV2 to TRBJ2-1; TRBD1 might be the D (5 bases). From germline, CDR1 is SNHLY and CDR2 FYNNEI. The germline V and J ends were trimmed by 0 bases and 3 bases, with 12 bases remaining between them. The CDR3 is 16 amino acids. CDR3 nucleotide sequence: TGTGCCAGCAGTGAAGCGCTTAGGACACTCTACAATGAGCAGTTCTTC. This gives the protein CASSEALRTLYNEQFF. The variable domain in full, completed from reference TRBV2 and TRBJ2-1, reads EPEVTQTPSHQVTQMGQEVILRCVPISNHLYFYWYRQILGQKVEFLVSFYNNEISEKSEIFDDQFSVERPDGSNFTLKIRSTKLEDSAMYFCASSEALRTLYNEQFFGPGTRLTVL.

This clonotype appeared a few times. The CDR3 reads CASTFSLGGAGELFF. For the CDR3, the DNA is TGTGCCAGCACCTTCTCCTTAGGCGGGGCCGGGGAGCTGTTTTTT. This sequence joins TRBV6-1 and TRBJ2-2, with D possibly being TRBD2 (6 bases). CDR1 is MNHNS, CDR2 SASEGT, per germline. This CDR3 has 15 amino acids. Trimming took off 7 bases at V and 6 bases at J, with 18 bases between the two ends.

V and J are TRBV19 and TRBJ2-7; D ambiguous. V lost 8 bases and J 2 bases, leaving 13 bases between the germline ends. There are 13 residues in the CDR3. In germline, CDR1 is LNHDA, CDR2 SQIVND (reference sequence). The CDR3 reads CASATGITYEQYF. The CDR3 DNA reads TGTGCCAGTGCTACCGGAATAACCTACGAGCAGTACTTC.

This clonotype was counted only a few times. The chain employs TRBV19 and TRBJ1-1; D unresolved. CDR3 length: 13 amino acids. The V gene lost 6 bases and the J gene lost 5 bases, with 13 bases spanning the gap. Germline V gene sequence: CDR1 LNHDA, CDR2 SQIVND (reference sequence). CDR3 in DNA: TGTGCCAGTAGCGCAACAACGGGAACTGAAGCTTTCTTT. Translating gives CASSATTGTEAFF. The whole variable domain, filled in from reference TRBV19 and TRBJ1-1, reads DGGITQSPKYLFRKEGQNVTLSCEQNLNHDAMYWYRQDPGQGLRLIYYSQIVNDFQKGDIAEGYSVSREKKESFPLTVTSAQKNPTAFYLCASSATTGTEAFFGQGTRLTVV.

The rearrangement links TRBV6-1 to TRBJ2-4, with TRBD2 matching over 14 bases. In germline, CDR1 is MNHNS, CDR2 SASEGT. J gave up 0 bases and V 9 bases, and 4 bases lay outside the gene matches. The CDR3 is 16 amino acids. In DNA form, the CDR3 reads TGTGCCAGTGGGACTAGCGGGGGACTAGCCAAAAACATTCAGTACTTC. Protein product: CASGTSGGLAKNIQYF.

The J gene is TRBJ2-1, the V gene TRBV14, with D hard to call. CDR1 and CDR2 from the germline V gene are SGHDN and FVKESK. The V end was cut by 1 base, the J end by 1 base, with 5 bases between. The CDR3 consists of 14 residues. The CDR3 loop reads CASSQVTSYNEQFF. For the CDR3, the DNA is TGTGCCAGCAGCCAAGTTACGTCCTACAATGAGCAGTTCTTC.

The V gene is TRBV20-1, the J gene TRBJ2-7; 7 nucleotides match TRBD2. The CDR3 totals 13 residues. Trimming took 6 bases from V and 2 from J; bases not matched to a gene: 7. CDR1 is DFQATT, CDR2 SNEGSKA, per germline (reference sequence). CDR3 in amino acids: CSAGGSVPYEQYF. In DNA form, the CDR3 reads TGCAGTGCAGGCGGGAGTGTCCCCTACGAGCAGTACTTC.

Only a few counts were recorded for this clonotype. In DNA, the CDR3 is TGTGCCAGCAGCTCCCAGGGACAGGGAGGAGGCTACACCTTC. Its translation is CASSSQGQGGGYTF. The chain carries TRBV7-3 and TRBJ1-2, with 9 nucleotides matching TRBD1. This CDR3 is built from 14 residues. CDR1 is SGHTA and CDR2 is FQGTGA in the germline V gene. V gave up 4 bases and J gave up 8 bases; unmatched junction bases: 8.

This clonotype was observed a few times. This chain joins TRBV20-1 and TRBJ2-1; the match to TRBD1 covers 7 bases. This CDR3 has 14 amino acids. With V trimmed by 5 bases and J by 8 bases, 12 bases remained unmatched. Germline V gene sequence: CDR1 DFQATT, CDR2 SNEGSKA (reference sequence). The DNA for the CDR3 is TGCAGTGCTTTGTGGCGGCGAGGGGGCGATGAGCAGTTCTTC. Protein: CSALWRRGGDEQFF.

The chain recombines TRBV15 with TRBJ1-1; 9 nucleotides match TRBD1. Trimming took 6 bases from V and 5 from J; bases not matched to a gene: 4. The length of the CDR3 is 13 residues. CDR1 is LNHNV, CDR2 YYDKDF, per germline (reference sequence). The CDR3 DNA follows: TGTGCCACCAGACAGGGGGCTTGGACTGAAGCTTTCTTT. This encodes CATRQGAWTEAFF. Based on the CDR3 plus reference TRBV15 and TRBJ1-1, the full variable domain is DAMVIQNPRYQVTQFGKPVTLSCSQTLNHNVMYWYQQKSSQAPKLLFHYYDKDFNNEADTPDNFQSRRPNTSFCFLDIRSPGLGDTAMYLCATRQGAWTEAFFGQGTRLTVV.

V gene TRBV6-5 combines with J gene TRBJ2-5; TRBD2 might be the D (5 bases). The CDR3 sequence is 16 residues long. Trimming left V 0 bases short and J 7 bases short, with 18 bases between. Germline-derived CDR1 and CDR2 are MNHEY and SVGAGI. The chain's CDR3 is CASSYSLSDLDGTQYF. The DNA for the CDR3 is TGTGCCAGCAGTTACTCGTTGTCGGACTTAGACGGGACCCAGTACTTC.

The chain has TRBV5-5 and TRBJ2-1; TRBD2 matches 8 bases. There are 16 residues in the CDR3. V shed 0 bases and J 2 bases; nucleotides not matched to a gene: 4. The V gene's germline CDR1 is SGHKS and CDR2 YYEKEE (reference sequence). The CDR3 DNA is TGTGCCAGCAGCTTGGGTCCTAGCGGGCCCTACAATGAGCAGTTCTTC. Translation gives CASSLGPSGPYNEQFF.

The chain has TRBV20-1 and TRBJ2-7, with 7 bases identical to TRBD2. Germline V gene lookup returns CDR1 DFQATT and CDR2 SNEGSKA (reference sequence). The CDR3 covers 13 residues. V dropped 3 bases and J dropped 3; count of bases not matched to a gene: 5. CDR3 sequence: CSASTRGGYEQYF. DNA for the CDR3: TGCAGTGCTAGTACTCGCGGGGGCTACGAGCAGTACTTC.

The rearrangement uses TRBV20-1 and TRBJ1-2; perhaps TRBD1 as D (6 bases). Germline V CDR1 and CDR2: DFQATT, SNEGSKA (reference sequence). With 3 bases removed from V and 8 bases from J, the gap between germline ends came to 19 bases. The CDR3 is 14 residues long. CDR3: CSARRTGSENGYTF. CDR3 bases: TGCAGTGCTAGGAGAACAGGGAGCGAGAACGGCTACACCTTC.

This clonotype showed up many times. The chain carries TRBV20-1 and TRBJ1-1; D uncertain. The ends were cut back, 3 bases at V and 6 bases at J, with 8 bases in the middle. The CDR3 consists of 11 residues. Germline V gene data show CDR1 as DFQATT and CDR2 as SNEGSKA (reference sequence). CDR3 nucleotides: TGCAGTGCTAGTCTCGTACCTGAAGCTTTCTTT. It codes for CSASLVPEAFF.

This chain links TRBV6-1 with TRBJ1-4, with 8 bases fitting TRBD1. The CDR3 contains 16 residues. Germline CDR1 and CDR2: MNHNS and SASEGT. The trim removed 5 bases at V and 5 bases at J, leaving 10 bases unmatched. The CDR3 DNA is TGTGCCAGCAGTACCACCCGGACAGGGTACAATGAAAAACTGTTTTTT. Protein sequence: CASSTTRTGYNEKLFF.

A few counts support this clonotype. CDR3 sequence reads: CSARDTGSGGAGDTQYF. The CDR3 DNA reads as TGCAGTGCTAGAGATACGGGAAGCGGGGGGGCCGGTGATACGCAGTATTTT. This chain joins TRBV20-1 and TRBJ2-3; 10 positions match TRBD2. The CDR3 length is 17 residues. V lost 0 bases and J lost 6; bases outside the gene matches: 12. Germline V gene sequence: CDR1 DFQATT, CDR2 SNEGSKA (reference sequence).